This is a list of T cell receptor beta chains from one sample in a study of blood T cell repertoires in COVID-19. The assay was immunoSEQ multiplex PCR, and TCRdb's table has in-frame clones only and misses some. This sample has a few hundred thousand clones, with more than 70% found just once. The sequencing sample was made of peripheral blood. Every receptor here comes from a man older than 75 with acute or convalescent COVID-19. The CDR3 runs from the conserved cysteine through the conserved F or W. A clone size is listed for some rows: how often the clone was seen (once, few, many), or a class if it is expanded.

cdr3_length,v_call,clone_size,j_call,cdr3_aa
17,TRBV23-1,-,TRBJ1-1,CASSQSGQGDENTEAFF
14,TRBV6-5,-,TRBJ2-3,CASNSAGSTDTQYF
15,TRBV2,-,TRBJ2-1,CASSEPGTKYNEQFF
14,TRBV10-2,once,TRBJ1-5,CASRGTGSNQPQHF
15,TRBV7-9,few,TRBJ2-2,CASSPQRSLAGELFF
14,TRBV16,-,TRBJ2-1,CASSQTSGYNEQFF
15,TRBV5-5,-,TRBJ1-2,CASSPTDREPYGYTF
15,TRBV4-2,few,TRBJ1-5,CASSQDKLLNQPQHF
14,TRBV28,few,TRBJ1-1,CASRYDRGFTEAFF
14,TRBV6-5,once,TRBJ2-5,CASGGLAGMETQYF
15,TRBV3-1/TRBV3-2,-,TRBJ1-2,CASSQLMGGGYGYTF
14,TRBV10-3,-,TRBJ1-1,CATLPGQGATEAFF
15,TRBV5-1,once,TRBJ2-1,CASSTQGGTGNEQFF
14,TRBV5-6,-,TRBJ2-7,CASSFQDRRNEQYF
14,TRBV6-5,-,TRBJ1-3,CASTDSGSGNTIYF
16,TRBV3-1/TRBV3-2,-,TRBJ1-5,CASSQGAGGFNQPQHF
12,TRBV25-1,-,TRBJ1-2,CASSEFGGGYTF
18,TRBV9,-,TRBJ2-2,CASSVEFGRTPNTGELFF
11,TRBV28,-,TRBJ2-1,CAIITGNEQFF
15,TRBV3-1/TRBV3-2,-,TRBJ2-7,CASSHPTSGRGEQYF
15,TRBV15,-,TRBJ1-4,CATSRDRGRSEKLFF
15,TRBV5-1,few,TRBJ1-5,CASSLGGTSNQPQHF